Shown below are 10 T cell receptor beta chains from a single sample sequenced in a study of control samples from healthy donors and cancer patients (dated by TCRdb to about 2020). Library construction relied on the immunoSEQ multiplex PCR assay. Here the immuneACCESS table is served through TCRdb, limited to in-frame sequences with V and J called. Missing clones are a known gap in these copies; in checked studies unresolved V genes cover under half, and the rest lacks a known reason. A total of about 120,000 clones appear in this sample, about 83% of them only once. Over 10% of the sample is held by the ten biggest clonotypes. The specimen sequenced was blood. These receptors originate from a young man in good health.

The genes are TRBV18 and TRBJ2-5; perhaps TRBD2 as D (6 bases). With 2 bases removed from V and 5 bases from J, the gap between germline ends came to 9 bases. CDR1 is KGHSH, CDR2 LQKENI, per germline. The CDR3 is made up of 13 amino acids. This chain's CDR3 is CASSPIREETQYF. The CDR3 bases are TGTGCCAGCTCACCAATACGGGAGGAGACCCAGTACTTC.

The V call is TRBV7-3, the J call TRBJ1-6, with D unclear. The CDR3 runs 14 residues. Germline V CDR1 and CDR2: SGHTA, FQGTGA. Trimming stripped 2 bases from V and 5 bases from J, with 7 bases between. CDR3 DNA: TGTGCCAGCAGCTTACTGGTGGATAATTCACCCCTCCACTTT. It encodes CASSLLVDNSPLHF.

This chain links TRBV7-2 with TRBJ1-2; D is undetermined. The CDR3 extends over 15 amino acids. Germline V lookup: CDR1 SGHTA, CDR2 FQGNSA. Trimming removed 0 bases from V and 8 bases from J, with 16 bases in between. CDR3 protein: CASSLAPGSGNGYTF. The CDR3 DNA reads as TGTGCCAGCAGCTTAGCGCCTGGGTCGGGGAACGGCTACACCTTC.

The chain couples TRBV6-1 to TRBJ1-5; D is unresolved. The V end was cut by 3 bases, the J end by 7 bases, with 4 bases between. This CDR3 has 11 amino acids. Germline V gene lookup returns CDR1 MNHNS and CDR2 SASEGT. CDR3 DNA: TGTGCCAGCAGTGAGGTCCAGCCCCAGCATTTT. Encoded protein: CASSEVQPQHF.

The chain combines TRBV12-5 with TRBJ1-1; TRBD1 matches at 8 bases. V shed 5 bases, J shed 6 bases, and the junction held 5 bases outside the gene matches. The CDR3 consists of 13 residues. From germline, CDR1 is LGHNT and CDR2 FRNRAP. The CDR3 spells CASGLQGAPEAFF. The CDR3 DNA is TGTGCTAGTGGTCTGCAGGGGGCCCCTGAAGCTTTCTTT.

The chain is built from TRBV12-3 or TRBV12-4 and TRBJ1-1, with D uncertain. The V end lost 5 bases, the J end lost 3 bases, and 10 bases lay between the germline ends. The CDR3 totals 13 residues. The CDR3 DNA is TGTGCCAGCAGTCAAAATCAGGACACTGAAGCTTTCTTT. It translates to CASSQNQDTEAFF.

This clone was counted once. The chain uses TRBV2 and TRBJ1-5; 7 bases align to TRBD1. CDR3 length: 16 amino acids. Losses at the gene ends were 6 bases for V and 3 bases for J; bases not matched to a gene: 11. Per germline, CDR1 SNHLY and CDR2 FYNNEI. CDR3 DNA: TGTGCCAGCAGAGACTTTACTCAGGGGGACAATCAGCCCCAGCATTTT. Protein product: CASRDFTQGDNQPQHF.

This clone appeared once. The chain combines TRBV19 with TRBJ2-5; 12 nucleotides match TRBD1. After removal of 5 bases from V and 5 bases from J, the junction contained 6 bases not matched to a gene. The CDR3 has 15 residues. The V gene's germline CDR1 is LNHDA and CDR2 SQIVND (reference sequence). The CDR3 DNA is TGTGCCAGTAGTGGGGACAGGGGGCTGACGGAGACCCAGTACTTC. Translated: CASSGDRGLTETQYF.

The V and J genes are TRBV11-3 and TRBJ2-2; a weak D match, TRBD2 (5 bases). The CDR3 sequence is 16 residues long. The germline gives CDR1 SGHNT, CDR2 YENEEA. V was pared by 4 bases and J by 3 bases, with 15 bases between. The CDR3 bases are TGTGCCAGCAGCTACAACGACGGGGTGTACACCGGGGAGCTGTTTTTT. Its translation is CASSYNDGVYTGELFF. Complete variable domain (other parts from reference TRBV11-3 and TRBJ2-2): EAGVVQSPRYKIIEKKQPVAFWCNPISGHNTLYWYLQNLGQGPELLIRYENEEAVDDSQLPKDRFSAERLKGVDSTLKIQPAELGDSAVYLCASSYNDGVYTGELFFGEGSRLTVL.

The rearrangement links TRBV7-9 to TRBJ2-3; D not resolved. Germline V gene lookup returns CDR1 SEHNR and CDR2 FQNEAQ (reference sequence). The CDR3 is made up of 15 amino acids. Trimming shortened V by 4 bases and J by 2 bases, and 13 bases separated the two germline ends. CDR3 amino acids: CASSSGFDFTDTQYF. The CDR3 DNA follows: TGTGCCAGCAGCTCCGGGTTCGACTTCACAGATACGCAGTATTTT.